This passage covers 2 T cell receptor beta chains from one sample sequenced in a study of T cells in tuberculosis. Data came from immunoSEQ multiplex PCR; TCRdb stores just in-frame clones and leaves some out. This sample carries about 7,700 clones, 95% of them seen once, and the ten largest clones take around 10%. Sequencing was carried out using PBMCs. All receptors come from an adult with tuberculosis.

The chain has TRBV5-1 and TRBJ2-2; TRBD2 matches 8 bases. The germline V gene encodes CDR1 SGHRS and CDR2 YFSETQ. The CDR3 has 14 amino acids. With 4 bases clipped from V and 4 bases from J, the junction kept 3 bases outside the gene matches. CDR3 bases: TGCGCCAGCAGCCAAGGGACTAGCACCGGGGAGCTGTTTTTT. It encodes CASSQGTSTGELFF. The complete variable domain, with remaining parts taken from reference TRBV5-1 and TRBJ2-2, reads KAGVTQTPRYLIKTRGQQVTLSCSPISGHRSVSWYQQTPGQGLQFLFEYFSETQRNKGNFPGRFSGRQFSNSRSEMNVSTLELGDSALYLCASSQGTSTGELFFGEGSRLTVL.

The V call is TRBV10-3, the J call TRBJ2-7; perhaps TRBD1 as D (6 bases). Germline values: CDR1 ENHRY, CDR2 SYGVKD. V was pared by 6 bases and J by 5 bases, with 20 bases between. CDR3 length: 15 amino acids. The CDR3 DNA reads TGTGCCATCAGGGTTGGGCAGGGGTTGGGAAACGAGCAGTACTTC. Its protein is CAIRVGQGLGNEQYF.